The 3 T cell receptor beta chains in this list originate from one sample, sequenced in a study of identical twins. Via MiXCR, TCRdb re-called the 5' RACE reads, giving one row per CDR3 protein. Of about 1.7 million distinct CDR3 sequences detected, under 35% appear once; the ten largest clones hold approximately 0.29%. Material: cord blood. These receptors originate from a newborn girl in good health.

The chain couples TRBV6-1 to TRBJ1-5, with TRBD1 matching over 9 bases. This CDR3 spans 17 amino acids. Trimming took 9 bases from V and 2 from J; bases not matched to a gene: 14. Per germline, CDR1 MNHNS and CDR2 SASEGT. The CDR3 sequence is CARRGQGFWGGNQPQHF. The CDR3 DNA reads TGTGCCAGGCGGGGACAGGGTTTTTGGGGGGGCAATCAGCCCCAGCATTTT.

This clonotype was seen at least ten times. The chain carries TRBV7-9 and TRBJ1-2; D may be TRBD1 (6 bases). CDR1 is SEHNR, CDR2 FQNEAQ, per germline (reference sequence). The CDR3 loop spans 13 amino acids. With 3 bases removed from V and 6 bases from J, the gap between germline ends came to 11 bases. CDR3 sequence: CASSFTGIDGYTF. The CDR3 nucleotides are TGTGCCAGCAGCTTCACAGGGATCGATGGCTACACCTTC.

This chain connects TRBV20-1 to TRBJ2-1; D perhaps matches TRBD1 (5 bases). V gave up 4 bases and J gave up 5 bases, with 15 bases separating them. CDR1 is DFQATT, CDR2 SNEGSKA, per germline (reference sequence). This CDR3 is 14 amino acids long. The CDR3 loop is CSATRPGMDNEQFF. The CDR3 DNA sequence: TGCAGTGCTACCCGGCCAGGGATGGACAATGAGCAGTTCTTC.